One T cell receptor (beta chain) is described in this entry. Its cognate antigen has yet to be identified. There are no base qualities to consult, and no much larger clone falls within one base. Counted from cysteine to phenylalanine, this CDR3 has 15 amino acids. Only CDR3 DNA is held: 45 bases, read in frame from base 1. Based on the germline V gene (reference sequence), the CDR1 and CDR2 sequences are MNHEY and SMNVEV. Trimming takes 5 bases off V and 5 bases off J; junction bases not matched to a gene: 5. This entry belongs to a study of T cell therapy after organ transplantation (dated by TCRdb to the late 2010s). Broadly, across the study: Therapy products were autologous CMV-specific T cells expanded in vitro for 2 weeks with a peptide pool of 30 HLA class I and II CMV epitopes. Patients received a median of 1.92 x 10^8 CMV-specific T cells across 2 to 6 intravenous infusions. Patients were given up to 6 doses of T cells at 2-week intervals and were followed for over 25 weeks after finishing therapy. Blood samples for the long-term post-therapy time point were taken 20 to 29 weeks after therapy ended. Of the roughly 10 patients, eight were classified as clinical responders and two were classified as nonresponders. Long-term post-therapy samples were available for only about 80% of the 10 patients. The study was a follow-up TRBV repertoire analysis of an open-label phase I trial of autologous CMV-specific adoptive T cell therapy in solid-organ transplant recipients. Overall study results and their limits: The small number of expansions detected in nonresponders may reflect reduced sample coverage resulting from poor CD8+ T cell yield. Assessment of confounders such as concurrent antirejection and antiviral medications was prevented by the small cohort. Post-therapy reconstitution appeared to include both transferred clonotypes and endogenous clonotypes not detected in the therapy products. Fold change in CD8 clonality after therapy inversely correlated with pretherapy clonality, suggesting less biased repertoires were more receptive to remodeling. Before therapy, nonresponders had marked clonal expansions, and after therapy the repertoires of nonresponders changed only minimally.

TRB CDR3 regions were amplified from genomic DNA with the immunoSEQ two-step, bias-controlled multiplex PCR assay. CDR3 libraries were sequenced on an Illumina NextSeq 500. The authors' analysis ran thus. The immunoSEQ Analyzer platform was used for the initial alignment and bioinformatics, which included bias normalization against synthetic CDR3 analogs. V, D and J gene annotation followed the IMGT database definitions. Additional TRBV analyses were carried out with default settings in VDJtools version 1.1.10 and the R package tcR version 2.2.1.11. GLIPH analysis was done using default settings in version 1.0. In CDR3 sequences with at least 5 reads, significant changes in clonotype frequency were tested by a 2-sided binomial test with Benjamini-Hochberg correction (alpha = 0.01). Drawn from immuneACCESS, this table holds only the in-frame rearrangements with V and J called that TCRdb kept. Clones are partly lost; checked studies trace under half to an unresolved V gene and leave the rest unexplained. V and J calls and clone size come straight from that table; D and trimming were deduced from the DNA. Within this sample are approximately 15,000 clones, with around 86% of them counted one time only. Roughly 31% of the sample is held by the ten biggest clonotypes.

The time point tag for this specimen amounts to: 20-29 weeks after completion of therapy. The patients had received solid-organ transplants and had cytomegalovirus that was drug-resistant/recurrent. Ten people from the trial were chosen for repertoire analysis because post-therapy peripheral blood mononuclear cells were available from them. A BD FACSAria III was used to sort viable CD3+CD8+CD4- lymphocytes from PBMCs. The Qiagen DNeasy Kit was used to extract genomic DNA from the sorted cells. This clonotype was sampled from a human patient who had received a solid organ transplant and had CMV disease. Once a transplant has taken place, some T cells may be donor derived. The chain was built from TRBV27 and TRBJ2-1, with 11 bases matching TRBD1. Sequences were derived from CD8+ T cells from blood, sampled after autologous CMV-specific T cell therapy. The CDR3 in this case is CASSPGTGGNNEQFF. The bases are TGTGCCAGCAGTCCCGGGACAGGGGGGAACAATGAGCAGTTCTTC.